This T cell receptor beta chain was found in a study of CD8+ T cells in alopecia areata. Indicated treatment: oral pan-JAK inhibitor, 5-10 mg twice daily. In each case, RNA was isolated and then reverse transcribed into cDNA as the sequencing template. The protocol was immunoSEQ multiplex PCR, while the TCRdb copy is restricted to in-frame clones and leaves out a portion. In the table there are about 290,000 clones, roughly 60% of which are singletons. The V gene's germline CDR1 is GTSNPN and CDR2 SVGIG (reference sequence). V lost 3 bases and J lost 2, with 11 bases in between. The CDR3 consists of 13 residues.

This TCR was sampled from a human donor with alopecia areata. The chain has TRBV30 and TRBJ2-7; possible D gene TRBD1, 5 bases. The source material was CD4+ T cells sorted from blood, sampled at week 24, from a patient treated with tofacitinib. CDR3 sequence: CAWRLQGTYEQYF. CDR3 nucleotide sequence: TGTGCCTGGAGATTGCAGGGCACCTACGAGCAGTACTTC.